This T cell receptor beta chain was captured by sequencing in a study of blood T cell repertoires in COVID-19. Study-wide background: T cells, B-cell-depleted T cells, or PBMCs provided the cDNA or gDNA that served as material.

Only in-frame clones appear in the TCRdb table, and some are missing; sequencing was by immunoSEQ multiplex PCR. Among approximately 200,000 clones listed, around 84% were seen once. Participants' reported clinical history set cohort assignment. The CDR3 runs to 15 residues. Trimming cost V 4 bases and J 0 bases, with 10 bases left between them. The germline V gene encodes CDR1 LGHNA and CDR2 YNFKEQ. The sequence was collected from a woman between 25 and 40 years old who had recovered from COVID-19. The sample consisted of PBMCs or T cells enriched from blood (not recorded which). This chain uses TRBV4-2 with TRBJ1-5, with D hard to call. CDR3 nucleotides: TGTGCCAGCAGCCCCTATAGTAATAGCAATCAGCCCCAGCATTTT. Amino acids: CASSPYSNSNQPQHF.